This entry lists 23 T cell receptor beta chains sequenced from one sample in a study of CD8 T cells in Susac syndrome. A quantity of about 0.5 to 1 ug RNA underwent reverse transcription using random hexamers. One entry per CDR3 protein, called by TCRdb with MiXCR from the immunoSEQ multiplex PCR reads. Seen here are roughly 130,000 distinct CDR3 sequences, 90% to 95% observed once, and the top ten hold more than 0.09%. Sequenced material: CD4+ T cells from PBMCs. The source of these receptors is a human donor in good health.

This chain links TRBV6-2 or TRBV6-3 with TRBJ2-1; 10 nucleotides match TRBD2. The germline V gene has CDR1 MNHEY and CDR2 SVGEGT. Losses at the gene ends were 7 bases for V and 7 bases for J; bases not matched to a gene: 13. This CDR3 is built from 16 residues. Written as DNA, the CDR3 is TGTGCCAGCACCTTTCTTCTAGCGGGAGCTTATAATGAGCAGTTCTTC. Its translation: CASTFLLAGAYNEQFF.

This sequence joins TRBV27 and TRBJ2-7; D is perhaps TRBD2 (6 bases). Germline-derived CDR1 and CDR2 are MNHEY and SMNVEV (reference sequence). Trimming pared 2 bases from V and 5 bases from J, leaving 16 bases between. The length of the CDR3 is 15 residues. In DNA, the CDR3 is TGTGCCAGCAGTTTAGAGGGACTCCGGCGCCACGAGCAGTACTTC. Encoded protein: CASSLEGLRRHEQYF.

V is TRBV19 and J is TRBJ1-2, with D hard to call. This CDR3 is built from 12 residues. Germline-derived CDR1 and CDR2 are LNHDA and SQIVND (reference sequence). V was trimmed by 8 bases and J by 1 base, leaving 8 bases between them. The DNA of the CDR3 is TGTGCCAGTTCAAAGAGTAACTATGGCTACACCTTC. As protein: CASSKSNYGYTF.

V is TRBV7-2 and J is TRBJ1-5, with a tentative D call TRBD1 (5 bases). CDR3 length equals 14 residues. Germline V CDR1 and CDR2: SGHTA, FQGNSA. Trimming cost V 5 bases and J 3 bases, with 11 bases left between them. The CDR3 sequence: CASSHDSTNQPQHF. The DNA of the CDR3 is TGTGCCAGCAGCCATGACAGTACCAATCAGCCCCAGCATTTT.

V usage is TRBV7-9 and J usage is TRBJ2-3, with TRBD2 as a possible D gene (7 bases). Germline-derived CDR1 and CDR2 are SEHNR and FQNEAQ (reference sequence). The CDR3 runs to 15 residues. V dropped 5 bases and J dropped 0 bases, with 12 bases sitting between them. CDR3 nucleotide sequence: TGTGCCAGCAGCCGCGGGGGCGAGAGCACAGATACGCAGTATTTT. It is translated as CASSRGGESTDTQYF.

The rearrangement joins TRBV3-1 to TRBJ2-1; 14 nucleotides agree with TRBD2. Germline values: CDR1 LGHDT, CDR2 YNNKEL (reference sequence). The CDR3 length is 15 residues. The V segment lost 4 bases and the J segment 14 bases; nucleotides outside the gene matches: 10. The chain's CDR3 is CASSRLGTSGRGKFF. The CDR3, as DNA: TGTGCCAGCAGCCGCCTCGGGACTAGCGGGAGAGGGAAGTTCTTC.

The chain carries TRBV19 and TRBJ2-6, with TRBD1 matching 9 bases. From germline, CDR1 is LNHDA and CDR2 SQIVND (reference sequence). The V gene end was trimmed by 7 bases and the J gene end by 2 bases; junction bases not matched to a gene: 6. CDR3 length: 16 amino acids. CDR3 in DNA: TGTGCCAGTACGCAGACAGGGGGTACTGGGGCCAACGTCCTGACTTTC. It is translated as CASTQTGGTGANVLTF. The variable domain in full, with the rest retrieved from reference TRBV19 and TRBJ2-6, is DGGITQSPKYLFRKEGQNVTLSCEQNLNHDAMYWYRQDPGQGLRLIYYSQIVNDFQKGDIAEGYSVSREKKESFPLTVTSAQKNPTAFYLCASTQTGGTGANVLTFGAGSRLTVL.

The chain employs TRBV29-1 and TRBJ2-1; TRBD2 is a possible D gene (6 bases). V dropped 5 bases and J dropped 3 bases, with 14 bases sitting between them. The CDR3 sequence is 14 residues long. Germline CDR1 SQVTM, CDR2 ANQGSEA. The CDR3 DNA follows: TGCAGCGTTCAACGCGGGGTGGGCTACAATGAGCAGTTCTTC. Protein: CSVQRGVGYNEQFF.

The chain combines TRBV6-5 with TRBJ2-7; 10 positions agree with TRBD2. Germline assignment: CDR1 MNHEY and CDR2 SVGAGI. The CDR3 consists of 17 residues. Losses at the gene ends were 3 bases for V and 0 bases for J; bases not matched to a gene: 8. The CDR3 here is CASSYQVAGGSSYEQYF. The CDR3 region has the DNA TGTGCCAGCAGTTATCAGGTAGCGGGAGGTAGCTCCTACGAGCAGTACTTC.

V gene TRBV7-2 combines with J gene TRBJ2-3, with unresolved D. Trimming pared 4 bases from V and 6 bases from J, leaving 17 bases between. Germline assignment: CDR1 SGHTA and CDR2 FQGNSA. CDR3 length equals 15 residues. The CDR3 coding sequence is TGTGCCAGCAGCTCCCCCCCAGGTCACAGCGATACGCAGTATTTT. This codes for CASSSPPGHSDTQYF.

The gene calls are TRBV29-1 and TRBJ2-6; 9 bases map to TRBD2. The CDR3 spans 16 residues. Germline values: CDR1 SQVTM, CDR2 ANQGSEA. Unmatched junction bases numbered 7, after V lost 3 bases and J lost 4 bases. In nucleotides, the CDR3 is TGCAGCGTTGACCTCGCGGGGGGGCACGGGGCCAACGTCCTGACTTTC. Its translation: CSVDLAGGHGANVLTF.

The V call is TRBV7-2, the J call TRBJ2-3; 9 bases match TRBD1. The germline CDR1 and CDR2 sequences are SGHTA and FQGNSA. The CDR3 extends over 15 amino acids. The trim removed 1 base at V and 6 bases at J, leaving 5 bases unmatched. The CDR3 DNA reads TGTGCCAGCAGCTTAGGGGACAGGGATTACGATACGCAGTATTTT. Its protein product is CASSLGDRDYDTQYF.

V and J are TRBV27 and TRBJ2-1, with D perhaps given as TRBD1 or TRBD2 (6 bases each). V was clipped by 8 bases and J by 0 bases, with 17 bases between them. The CDR3 is 16 residues long. CDR1 and CDR2 from the germline V gene are MNHEY and SMNVEV (reference sequence). The chain's CDR3 is CASVGGGGSSYNEQFF. Written as DNA, the CDR3 is TGTGCCAGCGTCGGGGGCGGAGGGAGCTCCTACAATGAGCAGTTCTTC.

This clonotype was seen only once. The CDR3 loop is CASSPGASLGDTEAFF. The CDR3 DNA follows: TGCGCCAGCAGCCCGGGAGCCTCTCTAGGGGACACTGAAGCTTTCTTT. The V gene is TRBV5-1, the J gene TRBJ1-1; a weak D match, TRBD1 (5 bases). Trimming shortened V by 4 bases and J by 3 bases, and 19 bases separated the two germline ends. The CDR3 length is 16 residues. Germline assignment: CDR1 SGHRS and CDR2 YFSETQ. Complete variable domain (other parts from reference TRBV5-1 and TRBJ1-1): KAGVTQTPRYLIKTRGQQVTLSCSPISGHRSVSWYQQTPGQGLQFLFEYFSETQRNKGNFPGRFSGRQFSNSRSEMNVSTLELGDSALYLCASSPGASLGDTEAFFGQGTRLTVV.

This clonotype occurred once. The chain carries TRBV28 and TRBJ1-2, with a weak D call TRBD1 (6 bases). This CDR3 has 14 amino acids. V was cut by 4 bases and J by 0 bases, with 9 bases left in between. Per germline, CDR1 MDHEN and CDR2 SYDVKM. The CDR3 DNA follows: TGTGCCAGCAGTTGGGGGCTGACTAACTATGGCTACACCTTC. It specifies CASSWGLTNYGYTF.

The chain uses TRBV3-1 and TRBJ2-1; D not certain. Per the germline V gene, CDR1 is LGHDT and CDR2 is YNNKEL (reference sequence). CDR3 length: 11 residues. The V end lost 3 bases, the J end lost 12 bases, and 9 bases lay between the germline ends. The CDR3 coding sequence is TGTGCCAGCAGCCACGCGTTAGGGCAGTTCTTC. It yields the protein CASSHALGQFF.

The chain combines TRBV5-4 with TRBJ2-3, with D unresolved. V gave up 3 bases and J gave up 1 base, with 12 bases separating them. The CDR3 is 15 residues long. Germline V CDR1 and CDR2: SGHNT, YYREEE (reference sequence). CDR3 loop: CASSSIIGGTDTQYF. DNA of the CDR3: TGTGCCAGCAGCTCCATAATAGGCGGCACAGATACGCAGTATTTT.

The V and J genes are TRBV6-5 and TRBJ1-1; D is possibly TRBD1 (5 bases). Looked up from germline, CDR1 is MNHEY and CDR2 is SVGAGI. V lost 0 bases and J lost 3, with 8 bases in between. The CDR3 has 14 amino acids. The DNA for the CDR3 is TGTGCCAGCAGTTACTCGGAGGGGTACACTGAAGCTTTCTTT. Amino acid sequence: CASSYSEGYTEAFF.

V usage is TRBV5-1 and J usage is TRBJ2-3, with D unresolved. This CDR3 is 13 amino acids long. The germline V and J ends were trimmed by 4 bases and 8 bases, with 14 bases remaining between them. Germline loops: CDR1 SGHRS, CDR2 YFSETQ. The CDR3 nucleotides are TGCGCCAGCAGCCCAGAAACGACGGGTACGCAGTATTTT. Translated: CASSPETTGTQYF. Drawing the rest from reference TRBV5-1 and TRBJ2-3, the complete variable domain is KAGVTQTPRYLIKTRGQQVTLSCSPISGHRSVSWYQQTPGQGLQFLFEYFSETQRNKGNFPGRFSGRQFSNSRSEMNVSTLELGDSALYLCASSPETTGTQYFGPGTRLTVL.

The V and J genes are TRBV24-1 and TRBJ1-1; no reliable D call. The ends were cut back, 5 bases at V and 0 bases at J, with 9 bases in the middle. CDR1 is KGHDR and CDR2 is SFDVKD in the germline V gene. The CDR3 runs 14 residues. The CDR3 loop reads CATSGTGMNTEAFF. The CDR3 DNA reads TGTGCCACCAGTGGGACCGGTATGAACACTGAAGCTTTCTTT.

This clonotype was detected once. The chain joins TRBV7-9 to TRBJ2-5; 14 nucleotides line up with TRBD2. The CDR3 consists of 17 residues. The trim removed 4 bases at V and 5 bases at J, leaving 9 bases unmatched. The germline V gene encodes CDR1 SEHNR and CDR2 FQNEAQ (reference sequence). CDR3: CASSSRTSGRPRETQYF. The CDR3 DNA sequence: TGTGCCAGCAGCTCAAGGACTAGCGGGAGGCCTAGGGAGACCCAGTACTTC. The complete variable domain, with remaining parts taken from reference TRBV7-9 and TRBJ2-5, reads DTGVSQNPRHKITKRGQNVTFRCDPISEHNRLYWYRQTLGQGPEFLTYFQNEAQLEKSRLLSDRFSAERPKGSFSTLEIQRTEQGDSAMYLCASSSRTSGRPRETQYFGPGTRLLVL.

This chain uses TRBV7-2 with TRBJ1-2; D uncertain. This CDR3 is built from 14 residues. Germline assignment: CDR1 SGHTA and CDR2 FQGNSA. V shed 3 bases and J shed 4 bases, with 12 bases lying between them. The CDR3 sequence is CASSFQLSSYGYTF. The CDR3 DNA sequence: TGTGCCAGCAGCTTCCAACTCAGTTCCTATGGCTACACCTTC.

V usage is TRBV29-1 and J usage is TRBJ1-3; TRBD1 might be the D (5 bases). Germline CDR1 SQVTM, CDR2 ANQGSEA. Trimming removed 3 bases at V and 0 bases at J, with 9 bases between. The CDR3 is 14 amino acids. The CDR3 coding sequence is TGCAGCGTTGATCCAGGGAGCTCTGGAAACACCATATATTTT. Translating it yields CSVDPGSSGNTIYF.